Presented here are 20 T cell receptor beta chains from one specimen sequenced in a study of CXCR3-negative and CXCR3-positive naive CD8 T cells. Study outcomes and limitations: CXCR3-positive naive cells carried more hydrophobic TRB CDR3s than CXCR3-negative naive cells did.

UMI-labeled TRB cDNA libraries were prepared by 5' RACE. TCRdb derives one entry per CDR3 protein from the 5' RACE reads, leaving out DNA. This repertoire includes tens of thousands of distinct CDR3 sequences. The antigens these receptors bind are not known. Material for sequencing was naive CXCR3+ CD8+ T cells from blood. Subset indicated: CD45RO-CCR7+CD27+CD95- naive CD8+ T cells expressing CXCR3 (TNR3+). These receptors were collected from a human donor in good health. Some clones in this sample may be carry-over from other donors' samples.

This sequence joins TRBV6-6 and TRBJ2-1; TCRdb outputs TRBD2, but without DNA this stays unchecked. Germline values: CDR1 MNHNY, CDR2 SVGAGI (reference sequence). The CDR3 is 15 amino acids. The CDR3: CASSYGAGGINEQFF.

The chain joins TRBV28 to TRBJ2-5; the D call from TCRdb, TRBD1, cannot be confirmed without DNA. Germline V lookup: CDR1 MDHEN, CDR2 SYDVKM. The CDR3 is made up of 12 amino acids. The CDR3 sequence is CASRGVQETQYF.

The chain carries TRBV4-1 and TRBJ2-5; TCRdb's D call, TRBD2, is unchecked because there is no DNA. The CDR3 consists of 13 residues. Germline-derived CDR1 and CDR2 are MGHRA and YSYEKL. CDR3 protein: CASSQAGGWDQYF.

The chain has TRBV7-2 and TRBJ2-7; lacking DNA, the TRBD1 call made by TCRdb goes unchecked. CDR3 length: 14 residues. The germline CDR1 and CDR2 sequences are SGHTA and FQGNSA. CDR3: CASSLSTGSREQYF.

The chain recombines TRBV20-1 with TRBJ2-2; absent DNA, TCRdb's TRBD1 call cannot be checked. From germline, CDR1 is DFQATT and CDR2 SNEGSKA (reference sequence). The CDR3 length is 15 residues. The CDR3 loop is CSAFDREWDTGELFF.

The genes are TRBV7-6 and TRBJ2-1; with no DNA, the TCRdb D assignment of TRBD1 cannot be verified. This CDR3 spans 14 amino acids. Germline assignment: CDR1 SGHVS and CDR2 FNYEAQ. The CDR3 here is CASSLDPDYGEQFF.

J is TRBJ2-1 and V is TRBV29-1; TCRdb returns TRBD2, unconfirmable since there is no DNA. Per the germline V gene, CDR1 is SQVTM and CDR2 is ANQGSEA. This CDR3 contains 13 residues. CDR3 amino acids: CSVGGLAGWEQFF.

The chain recombines TRBV29-1 with TRBJ2-1; TCRdb outputs TRBD1, but without DNA this stays unchecked. The germline CDR1 and CDR2 sequences are SQVTM and ANQGSEA. CDR3 size: 12 residues. The CDR3 spells CSDGQVNNEQFF.

The chain carries TRBV27 and TRBJ2-2; with no DNA, the TCRdb D assignment of TRBD1 cannot be verified. CDR3 length equals 15 residues. Germline V gives CDR1 MNHEY, CDR2 SMNVEV (reference sequence). The CDR3 is CASSLQAGYTGELFF.

The rearrangement links TRBV28 to TRBJ2-1; TCRdb outputs TRBD2, but without DNA this stays unchecked. Per germline, CDR1 MDHEN and CDR2 SYDVKM. The CDR3 covers 16 residues. CDR3 in amino acids: CASRHGRARAYNEQFF.

The CDR3 loop is CASSFSHYGIYSYEQYF. The V call is TRBV28, the J call TRBJ2-7; TCRdb calls TRBD1, which cannot be checked without DNA. Germline lookup yields CDR1 MDHEN and CDR2 SYDVKM. The CDR3 covers 17 residues.

The gene calls are TRBV7-9 and TRBJ2-1; the TCRdb call, TRBD1, lacks DNA for checking. In germline, CDR1 is SEHNR, CDR2 FQNEAQ (reference sequence). The CDR3 is 15 amino acids. This chain's CDR3 is CASSLGYGGNNEQFF.

This chain links TRBV27 with TRBJ1-5; TCRdb's assignment of TRBD1 cannot be checked, as there is no DNA. This CDR3 has 16 amino acids. Looked up from germline, CDR1 is MNHEY and CDR2 is SMNVEV (reference sequence). The CDR3: CASSLSPTGGNQPQHF.

The chain uses TRBV28 and TRBJ2-3; TCRdb returns TRBD2, unconfirmable since there is no DNA. Germline V CDR1 and CDR2: MDHEN, SYDVKM. The CDR3 is made up of 17 amino acids. CDR3 region: CASSSETSGTSTDTQYF.

The chain has TRBV10-2 and TRBJ2-7. CDR1 and CDR2 (germline): WSHSY, SAAADI. This CDR3 has 12 residues. The CDR3 here is CASSEYASEQYF.

V gene TRBV5-1 combines with J gene TRBJ2-3. The CDR3 length is 14 residues. The germline CDR1 and CDR2 sequences are SGHRS and YFSETQ. The CDR3 is CASSLVMQMDTQYF.

This sequence joins TRBV21-1 and TRBJ2-7; checking the TCRdb D call of TRBD1 is not possible without DNA. TRBV21-1 is listed as a pseudogene. The CDR3 is 16 amino acids. CDR3 sequence reads: CASSKEIRGDTYEQYF.

The CDR3 reads CATPDPDKLDGELFF. The J gene is TRBJ2-2, the V gene TRBV28; the D call of TRBD1 rests on TCRdb alone, since no DNA is present to check it. The CDR3 is 15 residues long. CDR1 is MDHEN and CDR2 is SYDVKM in the germline V gene.

The CDR3 sequence: CASSQEVGTRGGNGYTF. The chain joins TRBV4-2 to TRBJ1-2; TCRdb's assignment of TRBD1 cannot be checked, as there is no DNA. The CDR3 consists of 17 residues. The V gene's germline CDR1 is LGHNA and CDR2 YNFKEQ.

The rearrangement uses TRBV6-2 or TRBV6-3 and TRBJ2-3; with no DNA, the TCRdb D assignment of TRBD2 cannot be verified. Germline V gene data show CDR1 as MNHEY and CDR2 as SVGEGT. This CDR3 region has 16 residues. CDR3 protein: CASSYGLAPSTDTQYF.